Listed here are 10 T cell receptor beta chains from one sample, sequenced in a study of T cell repertoires in cytomegalovirus infection (dated by TCRdb to between 2017 and 2020). The run used an Illumina HiSeq 1500. TCRdb reprocessed the public reads (quality trimming at Q25 with fastp, clone calling with MiXCR) and kept in-frame beta chains. Each CDR3 protein appears once, grouped with its most common genes and DNA. This sample comprises 110,000 to 150,000 distinct CDR3 sequences, 25% to 35% of them detected only once. 52% of the sample lies in the top ten. The intended sense of this specimen's treatment or condition label: in vitro stimulation with specific CMV peptide epitopes to enrich CMV-specific T cells. Antigens for these TCRs are unknown. This specimen was CD8+ T cells from cultured PBMCs, taken from culture after CMV antigen stimulation. These receptors were taken from a human donor in good health (CMV status not recorded). Some clones in this sample may be carry-over from other donors' samples.

The chain is built from TRBV19 and TRBJ1-2; D is uncertain. CDR3 length: 15 amino acids. V was clipped by 3 bases and J by 4 bases, with 15 bases between them. CDR1 and CDR2 from the germline V gene are LNHDA and SQIVND (reference sequence). CDR3 DNA: TGTGCCAGTAGTATTGACACCTCCTCGCTCTATGGCTACACCTTC. Translated, it gives CASSIDTSSLYGYTF.

CDR3 nucleotides: TGTGCCACCCGGAGGCAGACTGAAGCTTTCTTT. Protein product: CATRRQTEAFF. V gene TRBV27 combines with J gene TRBJ1-1; D is unclear. The CDR3 contains 11 residues. V lost 10 bases, J lost 5 bases, and 11 bases lay in between. CDR1 and CDR2 from the germline V gene are MNHEY and SMNVEV (reference sequence).

This clonotype has a count of ten or more. The rearrangement uses TRBV5-1 and TRBJ2-1; unclear D gene. V lost 0 bases and J 5 bases, leaving 12 bases between the germline ends. The CDR3 covers 15 residues. CDR1 is SGHRS and CDR2 is YFSETQ in the germline V gene. For the CDR3, the DNA is TGCGCCAGCAGCTTGGTACGGGTAACAGACAATGAGCAGTTCTTC. Its protein is CASSLVRVTDNEQFF. Combining the CDR3 with reference TRBV5-1 and TRBJ2-1 gives the whole variable domain KAGVTQTPRYLIKTRGQQVTLSCSPISGHRSVSWYQQTPGQGLQFLFEYFSETQRNKGNFPGRFSGRQFSNSRSEMNVSTLELGDSALYLCASSLVRVTDNEQFFGPGTRLTVL.

This clonotype showed up just a few times. The chain uses TRBV20-1 and TRBJ2-7, with D unclear. The CDR3 covers 13 residues. Germline V CDR1 and CDR2: DFQATT, SNEGSKA (reference sequence). V was shortened by 6 bases and J by 0 bases, with 12 bases between the two germline ends. As DNA, the CDR3 is TGCAGTGCGGCATTTCCAGACTCCTACGAGCAGTACTTC. Translation gives CSAAFPDSYEQYF.

The chain carries TRBV12-3 or TRBV12-4 and TRBJ2-1; D not resolved. The CDR3 length is 13 residues. V was pared by 6 bases and J by 8 bases, with 14 bases between. In nucleotides, the CDR3 is TGTGCCAGCAGCCTCGCCACGTTAGATGAGCAGTTCTTC. Amino acid sequence: CASSLATLDEQFF.

CDR3 nucleotides: TGTGCCAGCAGCCCTCCCGGACGGTCTGGGGCCAACGTCCTGACTTTC. Its translation is CASSPPGRSGANVLTF. The J gene is TRBJ2-6, the V gene TRBV11-2; no clear D. The CDR3 contains 16 residues. V was clipped by 5 bases and J by 1 base, with 12 bases between them. Germline-derived CDR1 and CDR2 are SGHAT and FQNNGV.

The chain has TRBV4-1 and TRBJ1-1, with D maybe TRBD1 (5 bases). This CDR3 spans 16 amino acids. CDR1 is MGHRA, CDR2 YSYEKL, per germline. V was trimmed by 0 bases and J by 1 base, leaving 12 bases between them. This CDR3 is CASSQEPRDPNTEAFF. The CDR3 nucleotides read TGCGCCAGCAGCCAAGAGCCCCGGGACCCGAACACTGAAGCTTTCTTT.

V gene TRBV27 combines with J gene TRBJ1-5; 11 nucleotides line up with TRBD1. Per the germline V gene, CDR1 is MNHEY and CDR2 is SMNVEV (reference sequence). J gave up 5 bases and V 6 bases, and 3 bases lay outside the gene matches. The CDR3 consists of 14 residues. CDR3 protein: CASSGTGGYQPQHF. The CDR3 nucleotides are TGTGCCAGCAGCGGGACAGGGGGATATCAGCCCCAGCATTTT.

This clonotype was found a few times. The chain has TRBV7-2 and TRBJ2-5, with D maybe TRBD2 (5 bases). CDR3 length equals 14 residues. Germline assignment: CDR1 SGHTA and CDR2 FQGNSA. Trimming took off 5 bases at V and 3 bases at J, with 13 bases between the two ends. CDR3 sequence (DNA): TGTGCCAGCAGCCCATCTAGGGAGAAAGAGACCCAGTACTTC. It is translated as CASSPSREKETQYF. The variable domain in full, completed from reference TRBV7-2 and TRBJ2-5, reads GAGVSQSPSNKVTEKGKDVELRCDPISGHTALYWYRQSLGQGLEFLIYFQGNSAPDKSGLPSDRFSAERTGGSVSTLTIQRTQQEDSAVYLCASSPSREKETQYFGPGTRLLVL.

DNA of the CDR3: TGTGCCAGCAGCTTAGGCCCGCTAGCGGGGGAGAGCTCCTACAATGAGCAGTTCTTC. It yields the protein CASSLGPLAGESSYNEQFF. The V gene is TRBV13, the J gene TRBJ2-1; 10 positions match TRBD2. The germline gives CDR1 PRHDT, CDR2 FYEKMQ (reference sequence). The CDR3 runs to 19 residues. Unmatched junction bases numbered 8, after V lost 0 bases and J lost 0 bases.